A selection of T cell receptor beta chains follows, all from one sample in a study of T cell responses to AZD1222 COVID-19 vaccine. The repertoire was sequenced with immunoSEQ multiplex PCR; TCRdb's copy has only in-frame clones and lacks some. The table shows about 180,000 clones, with 85% to 95% occurring only once. The input for sequencing was peripheral blood, taken 28 days after the second dose of the MenACWY control vaccine. All receptors derive from an adult who received the MenACWY meningococcal vaccine as a control. Each CDR3 is given with its conserved first and last residue. A D gene is named only where the DNA matches it firmly.

TRBV15	TRBJ1-1	.	TGTGCCACCAGCACCCCTCAACGTAGCCCTGAAGCCTTCTTT	CATSTPQRSPEAFF
TRBV24-1	TRBJ2-1	.	TGTGCCACCAGTGATACGGGCCTAATCGAAAATGAGCAGTTCTTC	CATSDTGLIENEQFF
TRBV5-1	TRBJ2-2	TRBD1	TGCGCCAGCAGCGGCCGGGACAGGGGAACCGGGGAGCTGTTTTTT	CASSGRDRGTGELFF
TRBV7-3	TRBJ2-5	.	TGTGCCAGCAGCCCTGATCCTCGGGGCCTCCAAGAGACCCAGTACTTC	CASSPDPRGLQETQYF
TRBV5-1	TRBJ1-4	.	TGCGCCAGCAGCGGGGACGGGTCCAGTAATGAAAAACTGTTTTTT	CASSGDGSSNEKLFF
TRBV24-1	TRBJ2-7	.	TGTGCCACCAGTGCCCCGGGACCCCTCTTCGAGCAGTACTTC	CATSAPGPLFEQYF
TRBV5-5	TRBJ1-1	.	TGTGCCAGCAGTAGGGCTTCTCCAAGAGGGAACACTGAAGCTTTCTTT	CASSRASPRGNTEAFF
TRBV21-1	TRBJ2-7	.	TGTGCCAGCAGCGGCCACCACCGGGTCTGCAAACAGTTC	CASSGHHRVCKQF
TRBV4-3	TRBJ2-3	.	TGCGCCAGCAGCCAAGATCTCGGATCCTCGACCAGCACAGATACGCAGTATTTT	CASSQDLGSSTSTDTQYF
TRBV30	TRBJ1-1	.	TGTGCCTGGTCCCGCCCACCGGGAAGCACTGAAGCTTTCTTT	CAWSRPPGSTEAFF
TRBV27	TRBJ1-4	.	TGTGCCAGCAGTTCCCCAAGGGGGACTAATGAAAAACTGTTTTTT	CASSSPRGTNEKLFF
TRBV5-1	TRBJ2-1	TRBD1	TGCGCCACCGCCCCCCAATACAGGGGGTATGAGCAGTTCTTC	CATAPQYRGYEQFF
TRBV6-5	TRBJ2-3	TRBD1	TGTGCCAGCAGCCAAGGGACAGGGAGGACAGATACGCAGTATTTT	CASSQGTGRTDTQYF
TRBV27	TRBJ1-1	.	TGTGCCAGCAGCCACGGGGAGAACACTGAAGCTTTCTTT	CASSHGENTEAFF